The 13 T cell receptor delta chains presented below share a single source sample, sequenced in a study of gamma-delta chains in newborns, infants, children. TCRdb repeated clone calling on the reads with CATT. The table shows roughly 2,000 delta-chain clones, with about 1.5% occurring only once. The sample was blood. These receptors all come from a child who was a newborn, infant or young child, either healthy, febrile or measles-vaccinated (not recorded which).

In its sample, this clone was seen a few times. The protein TCRdb lists belongs to a much larger clone and differs from this DNA's translation at residue 14, which points to a read error; the protein shown is made from the DNA. V usage is TRDV1 and J usage is TRDJ1; the D is unclear. In germline, CDR1 is TSWWSYY, CDR2 QGS. The CDR3 runs 16 residues. CDR3 protein: CALGELLTHHTDKPIF. The CDR3 nucleotides are TGTGCTCTTGGGGAACTATTAACCCATCACACCGATAAACCCATCTTT.

With respect to this clone: One base separates it from a far larger clone, so it is likely a read error. This chain joins TRDV1 and TRDJ3; the match to TRDD3 covers 12 bases. Germline-derived CDR1 and CDR2 are TSWWSYY and QGS. This CDR3 contains 26 residues. CDR3 protein: CAPGGILPESRLTGGYRSWDTRQMFF. The CDR3 DNA is TGTGCTCCTGGGGGGATTCTTCCCGAGTCGCGGTTGACTGGGGGATACAGATCCTGGGACACCCGACAGATGTTTTTC.

By sample fraction, this clone is medium-sized. This chain uses TRDV1 with TRDJ1; 7 bases fit TRDD3. V trimming: 0 bases; J trimming: 0 bases; junction bases outside the gene matches: 25. The germline CDR1 and CDR2 sequences are TSWWSYY and QGS. This CDR3 spans 23 amino acids. CDR3 protein: CALGELFNVSCPLGEWYTDKLIF. The CDR3 nucleotides read TGTGCTCTTGGGGAACTATTCAACGTTTCCTGCCCATTGGGGGAGTGGTACACCGATAAACTCATCTTT.

Remarks on this clone: The protein TCRdb gives is from a much larger clone and does not agree with this DNA's translation at residue 13, likely a read error; the protein shown here comes from the DNA. This sequence joins TRDV1 and TRDJ1; 9 bases agree with TRDD2. This CDR3 is built from 19 residues. J was trimmed by 2 bases and V by 1 base; bases with no gene match: 14. The germline V gene encodes CDR1 TSWWSYY and CDR2 QGS. CDR3 sequence reads: CALGERPSYGLGKTDKLIF. CDR3 bases: TGTGCTCTTGGGGAACGGCCTTCCTACGGACTGGGGAAAACCGATAAACTCATCTTT.

Concerning this clone itself: A much larger clone sits a single nucleotide away, making a read error possible. In the same sample, other DNA sequences code for this CDR3. J is TRDJ1 and V is TRDV1, with 8 positions matching TRDD2. Germline V lookup: CDR1 TSWWSYY, CDR2 QGS. The CDR3 is 20 amino acids. CDR3 coding DNA: TGTGCTCTTGGGGAACCCCTAGGCCTTCCTAGGGCCTGGGGACTCGATAAGCTCATCTTT. It specifies CALGEPLGLPRAWGLDKLIF.

By frequency in the sample, this clone is medium-sized. Distinct nucleotide sequences in the sample also encode this CDR3. The chain combines TRDV1 with TRDJ1, with 8 bases lining up with TRDD2. Looked up from germline, CDR1 is TSWWSYY and CDR2 is QGS. The J segment lost 4 bases and the V segment lost 1 base, leaving 20 bases of the junction unmatched. This CDR3 contains 20 residues. The CDR3 loop reads CALGEPLGLPRAWGLDKLIF. The CDR3 coding sequence is TGTGCTCTTGGGGAACCCCTAGGCCTTCCTAGGGCCTGGGGACTCGATAAACTCATCTTT.

On this clone: The protein held in TCRdb is that of a much larger clone and does not match this DNA's translation at residue 8, likely because of a read error; the protein shown is translated from the DNA. V gene TRDV1 combines with J gene TRDJ1; 9 bases agree with TRDD3. Trimming removed 0 bases from V and 1 base from J; junction bases left unmatched: 12. CDR1 TSWWSYY and CDR2 QGS come from the germline V gene. The CDR3 extends over 19 amino acids. CDR3 sequence (DNA): TGTGCTCTTGGGGAACTAGATCCGGGGGATACCCCATTCACCGATAAACTCATCTTT. This translates into CALGELDPGDTPFTDKLIF.

This clone occurred a few times. For this DNA, TCRdb reports the protein of a much larger clone, which diverges at residue 7, most likely from a read error; the protein presented here is translated directly from the DNA. The rearrangement uses TRDV1 and TRDJ1; TRDD3 agrees at 8 bases. The CDR3 runs 22 residues. Trimming cost V 3 bases and J 0 bases; bases outside gene matches: 24. Germline V gives CDR1 TSWWSYY, CDR2 QGS. CDR3 nucleotide sequence: TGTGCTCTTGGGGACTCCTTTCCACAAGTCCCTCTGGGGGAACCGGACACCGATAAACTCATCTTT. Protein sequence: CALGDSFPQVPLGEPDTDKLIF.

This clone was counted between two and nine times. The protein held in TCRdb is that of a much larger clone and does not match this DNA's translation at residue 6, likely because of a read error; the protein shown is translated from the DNA. The chain carries TRDV3 and TRDJ1, with D tentatively TRDD3 (6 bases). The CDR3 covers 14 residues. V was shortened by 2 bases and J by 3 bases, with 16 bases between the two germline ends. Per the germline V gene, CDR1 is TVYSNPD and CDR2 is GDNSRS (reference sequence). The CDR3 region has the DNA TGTGCCTTTGGTCACCGGGGGACGGCCGATAAACTCATCTTT. Translated, it gives CAFGHRGTADKLIF. The full variable domain, in which reference TRDV3 and TRDJ1 provide the parts outside the CDR3, is CDKVTQSSPDQTVASGSEVVLLCTYDTVYSNPDLFWYRIRPDYSFQFVFYGDNSRSEGADFTQGRFSVKHILTQKAFHLVISPVRTEDSATYYCAFGHRGTADKLIFGKGTRVTVEP.

The table lists this clone with a few counts. A far bigger clonotype differs at one base, so this is likely a read error. The same CDR3 arises from other DNA sequences in this sample as well. The J gene is TRDJ1, the V gene TRDV2; unclear D gene. Trimming removed 0 bases from V and 0 bases from J, with 10 bases in between. Germline CDR1 GEAIGNYY, CDR2 EKD. The CDR3 is 15 amino acids. For the CDR3, the DNA is TGTGCCTGTGACACCGGGGTTGGGTACACCGATAAACTCATCTTT. It translates to CACDTGVGYTDKLIF.

This clone is medium-sized (0.01 to 0.1%) by share. TCRdb pairs this DNA with a much larger clone's protein that differs at residue 16, likely a read error; the protein shown was translated from the DNA. The chain couples TRDV1 to TRDJ1; TRDD3 aligns across 10 bases. V gave up 2 bases and J gave up 1 base; unmatched junction bases: 22. Germline-derived CDR1 and CDR2 are TSWWSYY and QGS. The CDR3 has 22 amino acids. The CDR3 DNA is TGTGCTCTTGGGGAAGTCCAATCCTACCCAGTGGGGGATACAGGGTGCACCGATAAACTCATCTTT. This codes for CALGEVQSYPVGDTGCTDKLIF.

Judged by abundance, this clone is medium-sized (0.01 to 0.1%). The chain joins TRDV1 to TRDJ1, with TRDD3 identical over 11 bases. With 4 bases clipped from V and 1 base from J, the junction kept 23 bases outside the gene matches. In germline, CDR1 is TSWWSYY, CDR2 QGS. CDR3 length: 22 amino acids. The CDR3: CALGGAFLRFSGGYAFTDKLIF. The CDR3, as DNA: TGTGCTCTTGGGGGGGCCTTTCTCAGGTTTAGTGGGGGATACGCTTTCACCGATAAACTCATCTTT.

Comment on this clone: A far bigger clonotype differs at one base, so this is likely a read error. The same CDR3 arises from other DNA sequences in this sample as well. This chain joins TRDV3 and TRDJ1, with TRDD3 identical over 13 bases. The CDR3 totals 16 residues. Germline assignment: CDR1 TVYSNPD and CDR2 GDNSRS (reference sequence). The CDR3 DNA reads as TGCGCCTTGCCTAACTGGGGGATACGAGGGACCGATAAACTCATCTTT. This codes for CALPNWGIRGTDKLIF.